The present TCR beta chain was sequenced within a study of cytomegalovirus exposure and HLA in healthy donors. The PCR was carried out with 60 Vbeta primers and 13 Jbeta primers. Some clones are missing from TCRdb's copy, which holds only in-frame ones; the method was immunoSEQ multiplex PCR. The sample includes 30,000 to 40,000 clones, about two thirds of them seen just once. In its sample, this clone was seen a few times. Its antigen is currently unknown. Findings of the study overall: Most subjects' HLA-A and HLA-B alleles were reportedly predicted from TCR beta sequences. A cluster of highly shared sequence variants was likely a sequencing artifact.

CDR3 size: 12 residues. The V gene's germline CDR1 is GTSNPN and CDR2 SVGIG (reference sequence). Trimming removed 1 base from V and 8 bases from J, with 11 bases in between. Donors sampled were nominally healthy, though unrecorded immune exposures were likely. The TCR originated in a man aged 35 to 55 in good health and CMV-seropositive. Sample: PBMCs. V gene TRBV30 combines with J gene TRBJ1-2; D remains unclear. CDR3 in amino acids: CAWSASSGGYTF. The CDR3 nucleotides read TGTGCCTGGAGTGCTTCGAGCGGAGGCTACACCTTC.